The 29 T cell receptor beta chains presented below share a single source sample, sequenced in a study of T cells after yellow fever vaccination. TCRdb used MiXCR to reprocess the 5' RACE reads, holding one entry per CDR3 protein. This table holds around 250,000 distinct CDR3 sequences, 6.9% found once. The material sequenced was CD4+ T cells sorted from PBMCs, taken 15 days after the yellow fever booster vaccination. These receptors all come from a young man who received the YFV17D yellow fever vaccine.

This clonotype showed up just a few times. The CDR3 spells CASSLSSLETQYF. CDR3 DNA: TGTGCCAGCAGTTTAAGTTCCTTAGAGACCCAGTACTTC. This rearrangement joins TRBV27 to TRBJ2-5; D remains ambiguous. CDR3 length: 13 residues. V lost 2 bases and J 4 bases, leaving 8 bases between the germline ends. Germline V gene sequence: CDR1 MNHEY, CDR2 SMNVEV (reference sequence).

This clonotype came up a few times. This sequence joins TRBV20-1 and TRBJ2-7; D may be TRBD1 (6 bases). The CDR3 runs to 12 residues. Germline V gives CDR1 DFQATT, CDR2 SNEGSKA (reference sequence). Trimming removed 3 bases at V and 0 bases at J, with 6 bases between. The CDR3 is CSARDSSYEQYF. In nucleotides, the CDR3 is TGCAGTGCTAGGGACAGCTCCTACGAGCAGTACTTC.

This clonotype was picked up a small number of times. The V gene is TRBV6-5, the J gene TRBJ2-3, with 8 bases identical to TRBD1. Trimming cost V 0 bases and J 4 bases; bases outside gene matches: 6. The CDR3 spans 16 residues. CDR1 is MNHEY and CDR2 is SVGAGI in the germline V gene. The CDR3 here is CASSYSTGAQSDTQYF. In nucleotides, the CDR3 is TGTGCCAGCAGTTACTCGACAGGGGCCCAGTCAGATACGCAGTATTTT.

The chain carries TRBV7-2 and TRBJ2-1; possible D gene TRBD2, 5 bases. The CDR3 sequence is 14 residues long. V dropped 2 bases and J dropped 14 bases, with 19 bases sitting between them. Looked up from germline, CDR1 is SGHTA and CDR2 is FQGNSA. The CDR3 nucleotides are TGTGCCAGCAGCTTAAAAACCGCGGGTCGGGGTGAGTTCTTC. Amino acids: CASSLKTAGRGEFF.

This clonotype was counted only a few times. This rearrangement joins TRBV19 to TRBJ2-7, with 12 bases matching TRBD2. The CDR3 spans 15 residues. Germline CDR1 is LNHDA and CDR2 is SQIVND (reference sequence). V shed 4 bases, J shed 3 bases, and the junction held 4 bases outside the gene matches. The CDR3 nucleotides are TGTGCCAGTAGTACCCAGACTAGCGGGAGCTACGAGCAGTACTTC. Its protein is CASSTQTSGSYEQYF.

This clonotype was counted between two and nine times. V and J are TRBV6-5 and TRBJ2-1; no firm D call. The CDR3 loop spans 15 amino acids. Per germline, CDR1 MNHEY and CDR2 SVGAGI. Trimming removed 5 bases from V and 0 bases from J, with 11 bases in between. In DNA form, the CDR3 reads TGTGCCAGCAGTCCCAACATGTTCTCCTACAATGAGCAGTTCTTC. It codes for CASSPNMFSYNEQFF.

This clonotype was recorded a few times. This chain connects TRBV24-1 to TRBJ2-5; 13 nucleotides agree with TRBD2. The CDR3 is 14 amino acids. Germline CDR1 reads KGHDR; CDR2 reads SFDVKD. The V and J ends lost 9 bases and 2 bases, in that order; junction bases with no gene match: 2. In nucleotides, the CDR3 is TGTGCCACCGGGACTAGCGGGAAGCAAGAGACCCAGTACTTC. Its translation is CATGTSGKQETQYF.

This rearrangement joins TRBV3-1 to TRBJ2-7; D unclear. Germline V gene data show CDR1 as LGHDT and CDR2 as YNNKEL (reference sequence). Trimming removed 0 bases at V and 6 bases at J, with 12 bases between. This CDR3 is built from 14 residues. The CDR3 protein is CASSQEVMSAEQYF. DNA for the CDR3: TGTGCCAGCAGCCAAGAGGTCATGTCGGCCGAGCAGTACTTC.

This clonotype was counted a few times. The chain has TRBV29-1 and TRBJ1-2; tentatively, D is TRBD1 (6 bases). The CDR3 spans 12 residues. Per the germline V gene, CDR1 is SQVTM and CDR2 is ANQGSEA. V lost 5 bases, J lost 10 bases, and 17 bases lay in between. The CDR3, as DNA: TGCAGCGTTCTACAGGGCGAAGGGTCCTACACCTTC. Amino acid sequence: CSVLQGEGSYTF.

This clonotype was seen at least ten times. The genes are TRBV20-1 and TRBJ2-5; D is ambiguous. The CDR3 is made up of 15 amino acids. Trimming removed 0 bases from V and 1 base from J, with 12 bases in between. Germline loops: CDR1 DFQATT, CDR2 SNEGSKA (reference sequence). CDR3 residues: CSARDASRSQETQYF. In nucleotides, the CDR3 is TGCAGTGCTAGAGATGCGTCCAGGTCCCAAGAGACCCAGTACTTC.

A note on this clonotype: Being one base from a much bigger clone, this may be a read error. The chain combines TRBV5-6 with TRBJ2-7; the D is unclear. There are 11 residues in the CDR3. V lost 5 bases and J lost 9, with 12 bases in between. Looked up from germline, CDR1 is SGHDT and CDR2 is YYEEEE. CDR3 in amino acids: CASRSSGRQYF. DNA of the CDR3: TGTGCCAGCAGGTCCTCAGGTCGGCAGTACTTC. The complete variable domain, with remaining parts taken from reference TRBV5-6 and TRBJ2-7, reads DAGVTQSPTHLIKTRGQQVTLRCSPKSGHDTVSWYQQALGQGPQFIFQYYEEEERQRGNFPDRFSGHQFPNYSSELNVNALLLGDSALYLCASRSSGRQYFGPGTRLTVT.

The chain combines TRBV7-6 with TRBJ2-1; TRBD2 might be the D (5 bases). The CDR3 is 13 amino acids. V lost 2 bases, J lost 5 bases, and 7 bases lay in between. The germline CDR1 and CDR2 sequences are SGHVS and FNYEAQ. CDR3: CASSLFSDNEQFF. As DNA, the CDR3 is TGTGCCAGCAGCTTATTTAGCGACAATGAGCAGTTCTTC.

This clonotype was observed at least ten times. CDR3 residues: CASSLGPGSTQYF. The CDR3 DNA reads TGTGCCAGCAGCTTAGGACCCGGGTCGACCCAGTACTTC. The chain recombines TRBV11-2 with TRBJ2-5, with D hard to call. This CDR3 contains 13 residues. V lost 1 base and J lost 7, with 10 bases in between. Germline CDR1 is SGHAT and CDR2 is FQNNGV.

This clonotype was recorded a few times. The CDR3 region has the DNA TGTGCCAGCAGCGCATATAGTCGGGAGCAGTTCTTC. It is translated as CASSAYSREQFF. The genes are TRBV7-2 and TRBJ2-1; the D is unclear. V was cut by 5 bases and J by 10 bases, with 12 bases left in between. Germline V lookup: CDR1 SGHTA, CDR2 FQGNSA. This CDR3 contains 12 residues. Full variable domain (outside the CDR3, taken from reference TRBV7-2 and TRBJ2-1): GAGVSQSPSNKVTEKGKDVELRCDPISGHTALYWYRQSLGQGLEFLIYFQGNSAPDKSGLPSDRFSAERTGGSVSTLTIQRTQQEDSAVYLCASSAYSREQFFGPGTRLTVL.

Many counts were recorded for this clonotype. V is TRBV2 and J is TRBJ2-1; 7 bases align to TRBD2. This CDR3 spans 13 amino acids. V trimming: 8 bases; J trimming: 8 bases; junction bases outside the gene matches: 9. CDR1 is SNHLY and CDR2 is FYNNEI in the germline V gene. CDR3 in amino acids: CASLAEHWDEQFF. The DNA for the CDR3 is TGTGCCAGCCTAGCGGAACATTGGGATGAGCAGTTCTTC.

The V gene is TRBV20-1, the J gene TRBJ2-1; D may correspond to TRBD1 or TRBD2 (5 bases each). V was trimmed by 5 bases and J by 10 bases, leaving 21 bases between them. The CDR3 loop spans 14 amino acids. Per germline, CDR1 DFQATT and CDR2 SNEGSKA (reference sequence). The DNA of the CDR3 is TGCAGTGCTGGGCCGGACAATACTAGGAGGGAGCAGTTCTTC. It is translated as CSAGPDNTRREQFF.

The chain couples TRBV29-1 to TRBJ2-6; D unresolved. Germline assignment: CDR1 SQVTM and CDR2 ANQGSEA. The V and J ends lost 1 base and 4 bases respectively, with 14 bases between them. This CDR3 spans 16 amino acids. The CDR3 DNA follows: TGCAGCGTTGAAGCAGGCCCCTCTCGAGGGGCCAACGTCCTGACTTTC. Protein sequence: CSVEAGPSRGANVLTF. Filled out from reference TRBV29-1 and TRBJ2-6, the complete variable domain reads SAVISQKPSRDICQRGTSLTIQCQVDSQVTMMFWYRQQPGQSLTLIATANQGSEATYESGFVIDKFPISRPNLTFSTLTVSNMSPEDSSIYLCSVEAGPSRGANVLTFGAGSRLTVL.

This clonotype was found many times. The CDR3 loop is CASSQDSPSEQFF. The DNA of the CDR3 is TGCGCCAGCAGCCAAGATTCGCCTAGCGAGCAGTTCTTC. This chain links TRBV4-3 with TRBJ2-1, with D perhaps TRBD2 (5 bases). This CDR3 has 13 amino acids. Looked up from germline, CDR1 is LGHNA and CDR2 is YSLEER. Trimming took off 0 bases at V and 10 bases at J, with 10 bases between the two ends.

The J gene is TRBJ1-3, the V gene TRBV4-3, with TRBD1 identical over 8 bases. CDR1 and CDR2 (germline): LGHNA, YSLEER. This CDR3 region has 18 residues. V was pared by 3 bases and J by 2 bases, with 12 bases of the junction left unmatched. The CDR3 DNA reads TGCGCCAGCAGCCAGGTCGGGACAGGCTTTTCCGCTGGAAACACCATATATTTT. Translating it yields CASSQVGTGFSAGNTIYF.

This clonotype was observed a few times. The chain's CDR3 is CASQFTGEGQTNTEAFF. The CDR3 DNA follows: TGTGCCAGCCAGTTTACCGGGGAGGGGCAGACGAACACTGAAGCTTTCTTT. The chain links TRBV6-2 or TRBV6-3 to TRBJ1-1; tentatively, D is TRBD1 (5 bases). V was pared by 8 bases and J by 1 base, with 23 bases between. The germline CDR1 and CDR2 sequences are MNHEY and SVGEGT. CDR3 size: 17 residues.

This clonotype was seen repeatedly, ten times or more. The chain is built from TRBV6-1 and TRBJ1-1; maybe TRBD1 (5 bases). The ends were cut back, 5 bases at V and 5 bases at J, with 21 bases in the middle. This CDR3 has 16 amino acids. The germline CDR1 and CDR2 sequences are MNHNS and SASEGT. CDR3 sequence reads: CASSPNPARAGTEAFF. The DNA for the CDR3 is TGTGCCAGCAGTCCGAACCCCGCCAGGGCGGGAACTGAAGCTTTCTTT.

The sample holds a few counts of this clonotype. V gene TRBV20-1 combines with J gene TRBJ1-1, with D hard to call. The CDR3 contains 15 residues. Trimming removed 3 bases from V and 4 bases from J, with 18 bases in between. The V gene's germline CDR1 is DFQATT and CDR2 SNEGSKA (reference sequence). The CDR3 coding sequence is TGCAGTGCTAGTCCGAAATTGGGGTGGCCCACTGAAGCTTTCTTT. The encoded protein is CSASPKLGWPTEAFF.

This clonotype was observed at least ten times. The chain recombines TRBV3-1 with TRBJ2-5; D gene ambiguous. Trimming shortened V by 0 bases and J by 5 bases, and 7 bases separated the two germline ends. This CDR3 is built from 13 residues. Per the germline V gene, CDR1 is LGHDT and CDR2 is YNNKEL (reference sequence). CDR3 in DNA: TGTGCCAGCAGCCAAGATCGCAGGGAGACCCAGTACTTC. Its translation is CASSQDRRETQYF.

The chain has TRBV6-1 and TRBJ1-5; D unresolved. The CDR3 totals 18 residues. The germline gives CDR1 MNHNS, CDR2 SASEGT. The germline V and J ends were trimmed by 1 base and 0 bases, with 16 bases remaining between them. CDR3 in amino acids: CASSEVVLTTLSNQPQHF. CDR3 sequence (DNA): TGTGCCAGCAGTGAAGTAGTGTTGACGACCCTTAGCAATCAGCCCCAGCATTTT.

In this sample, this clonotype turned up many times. Here the CDR3 DNA reads TGCAGCGTTGTGGGACTCAGGGTCCCCACAGATACGCAGTATTTT. Translation: CSVVGLRVPTDTQYF. This chain connects TRBV29-1 to TRBJ2-3, with D perhaps TRBD2 (6 bases). Trimming cost V 4 bases and J 2 bases, with 16 bases left between them. Germline values: CDR1 SQVTM, CDR2 ANQGSEA. CDR3 length equals 15 residues.

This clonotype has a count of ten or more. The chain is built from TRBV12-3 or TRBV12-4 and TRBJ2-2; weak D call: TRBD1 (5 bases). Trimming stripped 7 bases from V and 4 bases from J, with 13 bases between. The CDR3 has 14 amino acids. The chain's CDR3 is CASKYDRTTGELFF. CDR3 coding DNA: TGTGCCAGCAAATATGACAGAACCACCGGGGAGCTGTTTTTT.

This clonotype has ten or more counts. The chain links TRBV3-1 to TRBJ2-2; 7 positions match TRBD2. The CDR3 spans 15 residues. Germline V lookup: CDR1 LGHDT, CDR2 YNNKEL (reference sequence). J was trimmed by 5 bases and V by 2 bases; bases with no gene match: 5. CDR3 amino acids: CASSQRTSSTGELFF. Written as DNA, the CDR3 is TGTGCCAGCAGCCAAAGGACTAGTAGTACCGGGGAGCTGTTTTTT.

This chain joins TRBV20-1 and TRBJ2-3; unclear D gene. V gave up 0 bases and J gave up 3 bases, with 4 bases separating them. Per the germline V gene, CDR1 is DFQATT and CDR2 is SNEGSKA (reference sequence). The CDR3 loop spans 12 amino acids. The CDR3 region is CSARDWTDTQYF. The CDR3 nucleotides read TGCAGTGCTAGAGATTGGACAGATACGCAGTATTTT.

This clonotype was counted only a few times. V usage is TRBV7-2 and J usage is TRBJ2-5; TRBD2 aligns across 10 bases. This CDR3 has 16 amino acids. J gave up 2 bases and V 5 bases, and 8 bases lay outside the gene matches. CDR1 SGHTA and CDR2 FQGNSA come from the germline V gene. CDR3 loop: CASSAMKLAGQETQYF. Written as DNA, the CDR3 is TGTGCCAGCAGCGCGATGAAACTAGCGGGGCAAGAGACCCAGTACTTC.